Sequencing of this TCR beta chain was carried out in a study of a mutant IDH1 vaccine in newly diagnosed glioma. In the study overall: In some groups vaccination began 4-6 weeks post-radiotherapy; others received it with temozolomide.

This clone was counted once. Its antigen is unidentified. Documented time point: week 35, safety follow-up. Doses of 300 ug of mutant IDH1 20-mer peptide were given with topical imiquimod. Data came from immunoSEQ multiplex PCR; TCRdb stores just in-frame clones and leaves some out. The repertoire has more than 55,000 clones, 84% of them found once; the top ten carry about 4.6%. The receptor's source is a man aged 25-45 years with glioma. Material: PBMCs, obtained from a glioma patient whose treatment included an IDH1 peptide vaccine.

CDR3: CASSRTTGGVSNQPQHF. DNA of the CDR3: TGCGCCAGCAGCCGCACGACAGGGGGCGTCAGCAATCAGCCCCAGCATTTT. The chain uses TRBV4-1 and TRBJ1-5, with 10 bases identical to TRBD1. Germline CDR1 and CDR2: MGHRA and YSYEKL. The CDR3 extends over 17 amino acids. V gave up 4 bases and J gave up 1 base; unmatched junction bases: 7.